This entry lists 25 T cell receptor beta chains sequenced from one sample in a study of beta chain features in type 1 diabetes. Of the isolated RNA, all was reverse transcribed, and so the sequenced material was expressed TCRB transcripts. Profiled with immunoSEQ multiplex PCR; TCRdb holds only in-frame clones, not every one. The sample has some 500,000 clones, roughly an eighth seen once. The specimen was naive CD4+ T cells from blood. The receptors here all came from a woman aged 18-29 years in good health.

The CDR3 spells CAISETSKRGSNEQFF. CDR3 sequence (DNA): TGTGCCATCAGTGAAACATCGAAACGGGGAAGCAATGAGCAGTTCTTC. V gene TRBV10-3 combines with J gene TRBJ2-1; D may be TRBD2 (5 bases). This CDR3 contains 16 residues. Germline CDR1 and CDR2: ENHRY and SYGVKD. V lost 3 bases and J lost 6, with 18 bases in between.

The chain employs TRBV7-3 and TRBJ2-2; maybe TRBD2 (5 bases). The CDR3 totals 13 residues. In germline, CDR1 is SGHTA, CDR2 FQGTGA. Deletions cut 4 bases from V and 11 bases from J, with 14 bases between. The DNA for the CDR3 is TGTGCCAGCAGCTCTTTCTCGGGGTTCGAGCTGTTTTTT. Protein sequence: CASSSFSGFELFF.

On this clone: Possible read error: a much larger clone is one base away. Other DNA sequences in this specimen translate into the identical CDR3. CDR3 sequence (DNA): TGTGCCAGCAGCTTAGAAGGCTACGAGCAGTACTTC. Residues: CASSLEGYEQYF. This rearrangement joins TRBV11-2 to TRBJ2-7; D is unresolved. Germline CDR1 and CDR2: SGHAT and FQNNGV. This CDR3 contains 12 residues. The ends were cut back, 0 bases at V and 3 bases at J, with 3 bases in the middle.

A remark on this clone: This CDR3 is also generated by other DNA sequences in the sample. V usage is TRBV5-1 and J usage is TRBJ2-3; no firm D call. Trimming took off 2 bases at V and 4 bases at J, with 5 bases between the two ends. Germline V gene sequence: CDR1 SGHRS, CDR2 YFSETQ. The CDR3 sequence is 12 residues long. The CDR3 spells CASSLGSDTQYF. CDR3 nucleotides: TGCGCCAGCAGCTTAGGGTCAGATACGCAGTATTTT. Full variable domain (remainder filled in from reference TRBV5-1 and TRBJ2-3): KAGVTQTPRYLIKTRGQQVTLSCSPISGHRSVSWYQQTPGQGLQFLFEYFSETQRNKGNFPGRFSGRQFSNSRSEMNVSTLELGDSALYLCASSLGSDTQYFGPGTRLTVL.

The sample holds a few counts of this clone. The chain couples TRBV14 to TRBJ2-1; 9 nucleotides line up with TRBD2. The ends lost 2 bases at V and 4 bases at J; junction bases unmatched: 3. Germline V gene data show CDR1 as SGHDN and CDR2 as FVKESK. CDR3 length: 15 amino acids. The CDR3 reads CASSQFSGRYNEQFF. The DNA for the CDR3 is TGTGCCAGCAGCCAATTCAGCGGGAGGTACAATGAGCAGTTCTTC.

This clone turned up a few times. The chain joins TRBV4-2 to TRBJ2-7, with TRBD1 as a possible D gene (5 bases). The V gene lost 4 bases and the J gene lost 2 bases, with 15 bases spanning the gap. Germline CDR1 LGHNA, CDR2 YNFKEQ. The CDR3 runs to 15 residues. CDR3 residues: CASSREQAQTYEQYF. CDR3 nucleotide sequence: TGTGCCAGCAGCCGAGAACAGGCCCAGACCTACGAGCAGTACTTC.

This clone was counted a few times. The chain uses TRBV7-8 and TRBJ1-1, with D hard to call. Germline CDR1 SGHVS, CDR2 FQNEAQ. V lost 2 bases and J 0 bases, leaving 10 bases between the germline ends. This CDR3 contains 15 residues. The DNA for the CDR3 is TGTGCCAGCAGCTTACGCCAACTGATGAACACTGAAGCTTTCTTT. Protein: CASSLRQLMNTEAFF.

This clone was counted between two and nine times. This chain links TRBV2 with TRBJ1-1; possibly TRBD1 for D (5 bases). Looked up from germline, CDR1 is SNHLY and CDR2 is FYNNEI. Deletions cut 8 bases from V and 0 bases from J, with 10 bases between. The CDR3 has 13 amino acids. CDR3 protein: CASAGDMNTEAFF. CDR3 coding DNA: TGTGCCAGCGCGGGGGATATGAACACTGAAGCTTTCTTT.

The rearrangement uses TRBV18 and TRBJ2-1; D gene ambiguous. This CDR3 contains 11 residues. V lost 5 bases and J lost 9, with 8 bases in between. CDR1 is KGHSH and CDR2 is LQKENI in the germline V gene. As DNA, the CDR3 is TGTGCCAGCTCATCGTCTCCTGAGCAGTTCTTC. Translation: CASSSSPEQFF.

The rearrangement uses TRBV9 and TRBJ1-6, with D perhaps matching TRBD1 (6 bases). Looked up from germline, CDR1 is SGDLS and CDR2 is YYNGEE. The CDR3 loop spans 17 amino acids. V lost 4 bases to trimming and J lost 4 bases, with 18 bases between them. As DNA, the CDR3 is TGTGCCAGCAGCACGGGCGATGGGGGCGCGTATAATTCACCCCTCCACTTT. This translates into CASSTGDGGAYNSPLHF.

The rearrangement uses TRBV5-1 and TRBJ2-1, with D possibly being TRBD1 or TRBD2 (6 bases each). The germline V and J ends were trimmed by 5 bases and 10 bases, with 13 bases remaining between them. CDR3 length: 12 amino acids. Germline V gene data show CDR1 as SGHRS and CDR2 as YFSETQ. The CDR3 sequence is CASRVGGAEQFF. The CDR3 region has the DNA TGCGCCAGCAGAGTCGGGGGCGCGGAGCAGTTCTTC.

For this clone: The same CDR3 also results from other DNA sequences found in this sample. V and J are TRBV9 and TRBJ2-5, with 7 nucleotides matching TRBD2. Germline CDR1 SGDLS, CDR2 YYNGEE. The CDR3 covers 14 residues. Unmatched junction bases numbered 5, after V lost 4 bases and J lost 2 bases. The CDR3 spells CASSPRTSQETQYF. As DNA, the CDR3 is TGTGCCAGCAGCCCACGGACTAGTCAAGAGACCCAGTACTTC.

This clone was seen more than once but under ten times. This sequence joins TRBV7-2 and TRBJ2-1; D ambiguous. V was cut by 1 base and J by 4 bases, with 5 bases left in between. Germline CDR1 SGHTA, CDR2 FQGNSA. CDR3 size: 13 residues. The CDR3 here is CASSLVSYNEQFF. DNA of the CDR3: TGTGCCAGCAGCTTAGTAAGTTACAATGAGCAGTTCTTC.

This rearrangement joins TRBV18 to TRBJ1-5, with unresolved D. CDR1 and CDR2 from the germline V gene are KGHSH and LQKENI. The CDR3 consists of 16 residues. V was cut by 4 bases and J by 2 bases, with 15 bases left in between. CDR3 residues: CASSLRPGKGNQPQHF. The CDR3 coding sequence is TGTGCCAGCTCACTGCGACCGGGGAAGGGCAATCAGCCCCAGCATTTT.

Note on this clone: Other DNA sequences in the same sample also yield this CDR3. The V gene is TRBV7-2, the J gene TRBJ1-5, with D hard to call. The ends were cut back, 0 bases at V and 5 bases at J, with 5 bases in the middle. CDR3 length: 13 amino acids. The germline V gene encodes CDR1 SGHTA and CDR2 FQGNSA. CDR3 bases: TGTGCCAGCAGCTTAGCCGGGGATCAGCCCCAGCATTTT. This encodes CASSLAGDQPQHF.

This clone turned up a few times. In DNA form, the CDR3 reads TGTGCCAGCAGCTTCCACAGGGAGAATCAGCCCCAGCATTTT. It translates to CASSFHRENQPQHF. This rearrangement joins TRBV7-8 to TRBJ1-5; maybe TRBD1 (6 bases). This CDR3 has 14 amino acids. The V gene's germline CDR1 is SGHVS and CDR2 FQNEAQ. V lost 3 bases and J 4 bases, leaving 10 bases between the germline ends. Supplemented by reference TRBV7-8 and TRBJ1-5, the full variable domain reads GAGVSQSPRYKVAKRGQDVALRCDPISGHVSLFWYQQALGQGPEFLTYFQNEAQLDKSGLPSDRFFAERPEGSVSTLKIQRTQQEDSAVYLCASSFHRENQPQHFGDGTRLSIL.

The chain carries TRBV7-2 and TRBJ2-2, with 10 bases aligning to TRBD1. V gave up 1 base and J gave up 5 bases; unmatched junction bases: 1. Per germline, CDR1 SGHTA and CDR2 FQGNSA. The CDR3 contains 15 residues. CDR3 nucleotide sequence: TGTGCCAGCAGCTTAGTGGGACAGGGGACCGGGGAGCTGTTTTTT. Its translation is CASSLVGQGTGELFF.

The table lists this clone with a few counts. The J gene is TRBJ1-2, the V gene TRBV28, with D hard to call. V shed 6 bases and J shed 5 bases, with 10 bases lying between them. CDR1 is MDHEN and CDR2 is SYDVKM in the germline V gene. The CDR3 length is 12 residues. CDR3 bases: TGTGCCAGCAGCCTAGGCCATTATGGCTACACCTTC. It codes for CASSLGHYGYTF.

V and J are TRBV2 and TRBJ2-7, with D possibly called TRBD1 or TRBD2 (5 bases each). V gave up 6 bases and J gave up 2 bases, with 14 bases separating them. The CDR3 has 14 residues. CDR1 is SNHLY and CDR2 is FYNNEI in the germline V gene. CDR3 bases: TGTGCCAGCAGAGGGGACGGGCCTCCCTACGAGCAGTACTTC. It specifies CASRGDGPPYEQYF.

Only a few counts were recorded for this clone. This chain joins TRBV12-5 and TRBJ1-1; a weak D match, TRBD1 (5 bases). CDR3 length equals 15 residues. Deletions cut 7 bases from V and 2 bases from J, with 17 bases between. Germline CDR1 reads LGHNT; CDR2 reads FRNRAP. Here the CDR3 DNA reads TGTGCTAGTGCCCAAGGGGAAACCCGTAACACTGAAGCTTTCTTT. Its translation is CASAQGETRNTEAFF.

V gene TRBV5-1 combines with J gene TRBJ2-6, with D unclear. The ends were cut back, 0 bases at V and 2 bases at J, with 9 bases in the middle. The CDR3 runs 16 residues. The germline V gene has CDR1 SGHRS and CDR2 YFSETQ. The CDR3 region has the DNA TGCGCCAGCAGCTTGGAGTTCGGTACTGGGGCCAACGTCCTGACTTTC. Amino acid sequence: CASSLEFGTGANVLTF.

This clone was counted between two and nine times. The genes are TRBV6-6 and TRBJ2-1; 7 bases align to TRBD2. The CDR3 runs to 12 residues. The V gene's germline CDR1 is MNHNY and CDR2 SVGAGI (reference sequence). Germline trimming cut 5 bases from V and 9 bases from J; bases unmatched to any gene: 4. The CDR3 region is CASSVRGVEQFF. CDR3 coding DNA: TGTGCCAGCAGTGTACGGGGGGTTGAGCAGTTCTTC.

The chain employs TRBV7-9 and TRBJ2-3; 8 bases line up with TRBD1. Germline V lookup: CDR1 SEHNR, CDR2 FQNEAQ (reference sequence). Losses at the gene ends were 5 bases for V and 7 bases for J; bases not matched to a gene: 8. The CDR3 contains 14 residues. This CDR3 reads CASSQGQDIHTQYF. CDR3 DNA sequence: TGTGCCAGCAGCCAGGGACAGGATATACATACGCAGTATTTT.

As regards this clone: Sequence at one end of the junction differs from germline and may be a read error. This chain connects TRBV7-7 to TRBJ2-5, with D uncertain. This CDR3 is 13 amino acids long. Germline CDR1 SSHAT, CDR2 FNYEAQ (reference sequence). The CDR3 loop reads CASSLRAQETQYF. The DNA of the CDR3 is TGTGCTAGCAGCCTAAGGGCCCAAGAGACCCAGTACTTC.

The CDR3 bases are TGTGCCAGCATTTCCCATACAGGGAACGAGCAGTACTTC. It encodes CASISHTGNEQYF. The chain combines TRBV6-5 with TRBJ2-7; tentative D call: TRBD1 (6 bases). The CDR3 is made up of 13 amino acids. CDR1 is MNHEY, CDR2 SVGAGI, per germline. The ends were cut back, 7 bases at V and 5 bases at J, with 15 bases in the middle.